This T cell receptor (beta chain) stems from a study of Ad26.COV2.S vaccination and SARS-CoV-2 variants. The treatment here: roughly 18 received Ad26.COV2.S at low or high dose, single or two shots; roughly 5 received placebo; per-sample allocation not given. After the first vaccine or placebo injection, samples were drawn on day 63. This table comes from immunoSEQ multiplex PCR, and its TCRdb copy is limited to in-frame clones, with some not included. The sample comprises over 350,000 clones, approximately 90% of which are singletons, and 3.5% rests with the top ten. Germline V gene lookup returns CDR1 SGHRS and CDR2 YFSETQ. With 4 bases removed from V and 1 base from J, the gap between germline ends came to 11 bases. This CDR3 has 14 amino acids.

The chain has TRBV5-1 and TRBJ1-1, with D possibly being TRBD1 (6 bases). This clonotype was obtained from a person between 18 and 60 years old who received the Ad26.COV2.S COVID-19 vaccine or a placebo. The sequencing used peripheral blood, collected in a trial of Ad26.COV2.S vaccine versus placebo. CDR3 DNA: TGCGCCAGCAGCGTGGACAGTTCGAACACTGAAGCTTTCTTT. This translates into CASSVDSSNTEAFF.